This TCR beta chain derives from a study of neoadjuvant anti-PD-1 for oral cavity cancer (dated by TCRdb to the early 2020s). The study in broad terms: Patients mostly received three to four biweekly doses of nivolumab at 3 mg/kg before curative-intent surgical resection. The parent correlative cohort had 12 patients and a response rate of roughly 34%. Patients without progression received a fourth nivolumab dose around day 43 and underwent definitive surgical resection on days 50-56. Patients with complete response, partial response or stable disease by RECIST 1.1 were defined as responders, whereas patients with progression were defined as non-responders.

Details on this clone: Its antigen remains undetermined. No quality values exist for individual bases; no much larger clone is one base distant.

Findings and caveats that apply to the study as a whole: Higher pretreatment blood Treg/Th17 ratios correlated with both higher pretreatment blood TCRbeta clonality and lower post-treatment tumor TCRbeta clonality. Only a few patients per response group were included in the TCR analyses, and the authors called for validation in larger cohorts. After neoadjuvant nivolumab, non-responders showed significantly higher T cell clonality (Gini index) in PBMCs than responders did.

For deep sequencing, PBMC libraries mostly used approximately 500 ng of input genomic DNA, with six replicates for each sample. The immunoSEQ hsTCRbeta kit was used to prepare TCRbeta libraries, following the manufacturer's instructions. The completed libraries were mixed into a single pool at 3 nM, then sequenced with an Illumina NovaSeq 6000 S4 flow cell. In the authors' own workflow: The immunoSEQ Analyzer was used for raw data preprocessing and quality control. The analysis was restricted to productive rearrangements, with each unique CDR3 amino acid sequence defining a clonotype. Repertoire clonality was estimated as the Gini-Simpson index, which was calculated using the R package tcR. Gini indices were compared with Student's t test, and associations with tumor size change were assessed by Pearson correlation. The table was pulled from immuneACCESS by TCRdb, which kept in-frame rearrangements only. Such tables lose some clones; where checked, under half of the loss comes from unresolved V genes, and the rest has no known cause. The DNA was the basis for D and trimming; V, J and clone size are from that table. This sample comprises roughly 68,000 clones, roughly nine tenths of them detected only once. The biggest ten clones account for more than 2.5% of the sample.

This sample's time point label indicates: after neoadjuvant nivolumab, at surgical resection. The patients had newly diagnosed stage II-IVA oral cavity squamous cell carcinoma and had not received any prior systemic or radiation treatment. Everyone in the cohort had locally advanced, HPV-negative oral cavity squamous cell carcinoma. Peripheral blood mononuclear cells were analyzed directly, without maintenance or expansion in culture. The samples were drawn from a longitudinal correlative study tied to a single-arm phase II trial testing neoadjuvant nivolumab in oral cavity squamous cell carcinoma. Genomic DNA-based TCRbeta sequencing was performed on subject-matched pre- and post-treatment PBMCs and tumors from three responders and three non-responders. Peripheral blood mononuclear cells were collected once before nivolumab treatment and again after treatment, at the time of surgery. Genomic DNA was isolated from PBMCs using the Maxwell RSC DNA from Cells kit.

The CDR3 runs 13 amino acids, cysteine and phenylalanine included. Only the CDR3 DNA is retained, 39 bases long and in frame from the first base. CDR1 and CDR2 were assigned from the germline V gene as SGDLS and YYNGEE. The germline V end is reduced by 4 bases and the J end by 13 bases; junction bases left unmatched: 12. This clonotype was obtained from a person between 40 and 80 years old with oral cavity squamous cell carcinoma. The sequences come from PBMCs, collected after nivolumab (anti-PD-1) treatment. The V and J genes are TRBV9 and TRBJ1-2; TRBD1 agrees with 8 junctional bases. The nucleotide sequence is TGTGCCAGCAGCCCCGGGACAGGCGGAGCTGGCACCTTC. This encodes CASSPGTGGAGTF.